This T cell receptor beta chain was retrieved from a study of T cells in localized non-small cell lung cancer. Points from the study as a whole: Without multi-region sequencing, intratumor heterogeneity could not be excluded. An association was observed between higher blood T cell density and longer overall survival. Tumor trailed uninvolved adjacent lung in T cell clonality, which peaked there.

Using immunoSEQ multiplex PCR, the repertoire was profiled, and TCRdb retains in-frame clones only, with some absent. The sample includes around 29,000 clones, 75% to 95% of them seen just once. On this clone: Its specificity is unknown.

Germline V gives CDR1 MGHDK, CDR2 SYGVNS. CDR3 length: 13 residues. The V and J ends lost 2 bases and 6 bases respectively, with 11 bases between them. This chain joins TRBV25-1 and TRBJ2-7; a weak D match, TRBD1 (5 bases). This receptor was taken from a female donor over 55 with stage I lung adenocarcinoma. Sequenced here: peripheral blood, sampled before any cancer treatment. The CDR3 loop reads CASSERGRGEQYF. CDR3 nucleotides: TGTGCCAGCAGTGAAAGGGGCCGTGGCGAGCAGTACTTC.